This T cell receptor (beta chain) emerged from a study of Ad26.COV2.S vaccination and SARS-CoV-2 variants (dated by TCRdb to the early 2020s). Turning to the overall study: Donors in the vaccine arm were drawn from COV1001, a multicentre, randomized, double-blind, placebo-controlled phase I-IIa trial testing Ad26.COV2.S in healthy adults. Trial participants were randomized into five groups of five, in which low-dose or high-dose Ad26.COV2.S was given once or twice, or placebo was given on both occasions. Dosing of Ad26.COV2.S was intramuscular, at either 5x10^10 or 1x10^11 viral particles, delivered as one shot or as two shots spaced 56 days apart. TCRbeta repertoire sequencing was used to assess the specificity and breadth of SARS-CoV-2-reactive T cell receptors after Ad26.COV2.S vaccination. Investigators did not know the trial group allocation while performing experiments and assessing outcomes. The TCR-sequenced set comprised approximately 32 samples: around 20 Ad26.COV2.S vaccine recipients, 5 placebo recipients and 8 SARS-CoV-2 convalescent individuals.

V was cut back by 4 bases and J by 8 bases, leaving a gap of 18 bases between them. As encoded in the germline V gene (reference sequence), CDR1 is SGHNT while CDR2 is YYREEE. Counted from cysteine to phenylalanine, this CDR3 has 14 amino acids. Only the CDR3 DNA is retained, 42 bases long and in frame from the first base. What the study reported, not specific to this receptor: Higher spike-specific TCR breadth was observed in Ad26.COV2.S recipients than in placebo recipients (P = 0.0014). Vaccine and placebo recipients had comparable non-spike TCR breadth, which fits with the vaccine containing only spike. The study was not powered for comparison of responses between vaccine doses or regimens. According to the authors, total T cell responses may have been underestimated by the TCR breadth and depth analyses. Substantial breadth of spike-specific CD8+ and CD4+ T cell responses was reported after vaccination.

The sample's treatment or condition label, in plain terms: 15 to 20 received Ad26.COV2.S at low or high dose, single or two shots; about 5 received placebo; per-sample allocation not given. For vaccine and placebo recipients, repertoires were sequenced using samples collected on day 63 after the first injection. In Cohort 1b, 25 to 30 adults aged 18-55 years were enrolled at a single site in Boston, USA, between 29 July and 7 August 2020. Ad26.COV2.S was a replication-incompetent adenovirus type 26 vector expressing a prefusion-stabilized SARS-CoV-2 spike protein from the original Wuhan strain. To note about this clone: It lacks a known antigen. One base away there is no much larger clone; base qualities are not given.

The immunoSEQ Assay was used to sequence TCRbeta CDR3 regions. After extraction, genomic DNA underwent amplification by bias-controlled multiplex PCR, followed by high-throughput sequencing. Processing in the source paper ran as follows. To quantify the absolute abundance of each unique TCRbeta CDR3 region, sequences were collapsed and filtered. T cell fraction was estimated by normalization of TCRbeta template counts to usable DNA, with usable DNA being measured through amplification of reference genes present in all nucleated cells. Repertoire TCRs were annotated as SARS-CoV-2-specific by exact matching of V gene, CDR3 amino acid sequence and J gene to a known reactive TCR set. The reference SARS-CoV-2 TCR set was obtained from MIRA and was filtered for enrichment in COVID-19-positive ImmuneCODE repertoires, whereby public or cross-reactive TCRs were removed. Drawing on the MIRA antigens, annotated TCRs were analysed further at the level of specific ORF or position within ORF. Breadth was defined as annotated unique rearrangements over total unique productive rearrangements; depth was the summed frequency of those rearrangements. Two-sided Wilcoxon rank-sum tests were applied when comparing TCR breadth between groups. TCRdb provides this immuneACCESS table in a form limited to in-frame rearrangements. Some clones are lacking; in checked studies, under half of them reflect an unresolved V gene, and why the rest are absent is not known. That table furnishes V, J and clone size, whereas the DNA furnished D and trimming. The sample data list 300,000 to 400,000 clones, and around 88% of these were observed just once. The ten largest clonotypes hold around 5.3% of the sample.

The receptor's source is a person aged 18 to 59 who received the Ad26.COV2.S COVID-19 vaccine or a placebo. The V and J segments used are TRBV5-4 and TRBJ1-2; matching of 6 bases hints at TRBD1 as the D gene. The material sequenced was peripheral blood, taken in a trial of Ad26.COV2.S vaccine versus placebo. The CDR3 region reads CASSIDGGLTGYTF. The DNA sequence reads TGTGCCAGCAGCATCGATGGGGGCTTAACAGGCTACACCTTC. Outside the CDR3, residues come from the reference TRBV5-4 and TRBJ1-2 proteins, so the full variable domain is: ETGVTQSPTHLIKTRGQQVTLRCSSQSGHNTVSWYQQALGQGPQFIFQYYREEENGRGNFPPRFSGLQFPNYSSELNVNALELDDSALYLCASSIDGGLTGYTFGSGTRLTVV.